The 15 T cell receptor beta chains reported below all come from one sample, sequenced in a study of CD8 T cells in ankylosing spondylitis. TCRdb re-called the 5' RACE reads through MiXCR, storing one row per CDR3 protein. The sample carries about 140,000 distinct CDR3 sequences, more than 5.5% recorded once. Specimen: blood, either unsorted or a sorted T cell fraction (not recorded which). The receptors come from a female donor with ankylosing spondylitis or in good health (not recorded which).

The table lists this clonotype with many counts. The chain links TRBV25-1 to TRBJ1-2; 8 nucleotides align to TRBD1. This CDR3 is 13 amino acids long. Germline V gene data show CDR1 as MGHDK and CDR2 as SYGVNS. V dropped 8 bases and J dropped 6; count of bases not matched to a gene: 8. For the CDR3, the DNA is TGTGCCAGCCGACGGGCAGGGGGCCATGGCTACACCTTC. It specifies CASRRAGGHGYTF.

The sample holds many counts of this clonotype. The chain uses TRBV11-2 and TRBJ2-5; 12 bases line up with TRBD2. The germline gives CDR1 SGHAT, CDR2 FQNNGV. The CDR3 totals 16 residues. V was pared by 1 base and J by 1 base, with 1 base of the junction left unmatched. CDR3 protein: CASSLASGGGQETQYF. The DNA for the CDR3 is TGTGCCAGCAGCTTAGCTAGCGGGGGGGGCCAAGAGACCCAGTACTTC.

This clonotype was seen at least ten times. This CDR3 reads CSVEESAGGTIYF. DNA for the CDR3: TGCAGCGTTGAAGAGTCGGCCGGGGGCACCATATATTTT. This rearrangement joins TRBV29-1 to TRBJ1-3; a weak D match, TRBD1 (5 bases). Trimming removed 0 bases from V and 9 bases from J, with 12 bases in between. Germline CDR1 SQVTM, CDR2 ANQGSEA. The CDR3 has 13 residues.

This clonotype was recorded at least ten times. V and J are TRBV20-1 and TRBJ1-3; D not resolved. Germline assignment: CDR1 DFQATT and CDR2 SNEGSKA (reference sequence). The CDR3 has 13 amino acids. V lost 6 bases and J 0 bases, leaving 9 bases between the germline ends. The CDR3 sequence is CSAQKVSGNTIYF. CDR3 coding DNA: TGCAGTGCGCAGAAGGTCTCTGGAAACACCATATATTTT.

This clonotype was seen a few times. The chain combines TRBV7-9 with TRBJ1-5; D not resolved. The CDR3 spans 12 residues. The germline V and J ends were trimmed by 5 bases and 5 bases, with 7 bases remaining between them. From germline, CDR1 is SEHNR and CDR2 FQNEAQ (reference sequence). CDR3 nucleotides: TGTGCCAGCAGCCATAGGGATCAGCCCCAGCATTTT. It is translated as CASSHRDQPQHF.

This clonotype was counted ten times or more. The CDR3 DNA sequence: TGTGCCAGTAGTATGGGGCCCCGGGCCCAGGGGAACACTGAAGCTTTCTTT. This translates into CASSMGPRAQGNTEAFF. The J gene is TRBJ1-1, the V gene TRBV19, with D possibly matching TRBD1 (5 bases). This CDR3 has 17 residues. V dropped 3 bases and J dropped 1 base, with 18 bases sitting between them. Germline values: CDR1 LNHDA, CDR2 SQIVND (reference sequence).

Ten or more counts support this clonotype. J is TRBJ2-7 and V is TRBV30, with 7 bases lining up with TRBD1. Germline CDR1 reads GTSNPN; CDR2 reads SVGIG (reference sequence). V lost 0 bases and J lost 6; bases outside the gene matches: 5. The CDR3 length is 13 residues. The CDR3 coding sequence is TGTGCCTGGAGTGTAAGCTACAGGGGCGAGCAGTACTTC. Translation gives CAWSVSYRGEQYF.

This clonotype was counted at least ten times. The chain joins TRBV28 to TRBJ2-1; possible D gene TRBD2, 6 bases. Trimming stripped 8 bases from V and 7 bases from J, with 18 bases between. Germline lookup yields CDR1 MDHEN and CDR2 SYDVKM. CDR3 length equals 14 residues. The CDR3 region is CASRSTGVRNEQFF. The CDR3 DNA reads TGTGCCAGCCGCTCAACGGGGGTGCGAAATGAGCAGTTCTTC.

In this sample, this clonotype turned up a few times. This chain uses TRBV11-2 with TRBJ2-3; perhaps TRBD2 as D (7 bases). CDR3 size: 19 residues. Germline V lookup: CDR1 SGHAT, CDR2 FQNNGV. Trimming cost V 2 bases and J 0 bases, with 21 bases left between them. The CDR3, as DNA: TGTGCCAGCAGCTTACCTGGACTAGGAGGGGGATATAGCACAGATACGCAGTATTTT. Translated, it gives CASSLPGLGGGYSTDTQYF.

This clonotype was recorded many times. This chain joins TRBV4-1 and TRBJ2-2, with 9 nucleotides matching TRBD1. CDR3 length: 18 amino acids. CDR1 is MGHRA, CDR2 YSYEKL, per germline. The junction had 11 bases not matched to a gene; V was cut back by 0 bases and J by 6 bases. CDR3 DNA sequence: TGCGCCAGCAGCCAAGAACTATTCGACAGGGGGAGGTCCGGGGAGCTGTTTTTT. It translates to CASSQELFDRGRSGELFF.

As concerns this clonotype: At one end, the junction sequence differs from germline, possibly due to a read error. The chain is built from TRBV20-1 and TRBJ1-5; 8 bases are shared with TRBD1. The CDR3 covers 17 residues. Germline V gene sequence: CDR1 DFQATT, CDR2 SNEGSKA (reference sequence). For the CDR3, the DNA is TGCTGTGCTAGAGCGGCAGGGGGCCTCGGAAGCAATCAGCCCCAGCATTTT. Protein product: CCARAAGGLGSNQPQHF.

This clonotype has at least ten counts. This chain connects TRBV20-1 to TRBJ1-1; D unresolved. The V end was cut by 2 bases, the J end by 4 bases, with 8 bases between. The CDR3 has 12 residues. Germline lookup yields CDR1 DFQATT and CDR2 SNEGSKA (reference sequence). CDR3 sequence (DNA): TGCAGTGCTAGACGGGTGGTCACTGAAGCTTTCTTT. It yields the protein CSARRVVTEAFF.

This clonotype was detected ten times or more. The rearrangement joins TRBV4-1 to TRBJ2-1; D remains unclear. Per the germline V gene, CDR1 is MGHRA and CDR2 is YSYEKL. Between the trimmed V and J ends, which lost 0 bases and 0 bases, there was a span of 6 bases. This CDR3 contains 15 residues. DNA for the CDR3: TGCGCCAGCAGCCAAGAACCCAGCTCCTACAATGAGCAGTTCTTC. The encoded protein is CASSQEPSSYNEQFF.

This clonotype was recorded a few times. This chain links TRBV7-9 with TRBJ2-3; D remains unclear. CDR3 size: 14 residues. CDR1 is SEHNR, CDR2 FQNEAQ, per germline (reference sequence). V lost 3 bases to trimming and J lost 0 bases, with 7 bases between them. CDR3 region: CASSFDHSTDTQYF. CDR3 nucleotide sequence: TGTGCCAGCAGCTTCGACCATAGCACAGATACGCAGTATTTT.

This clonotype occurred many times. This chain uses TRBV5-1 with TRBJ2-6; no reliable D call. The V gene's germline CDR1 is SGHRS and CDR2 YFSETQ. The V and J ends lost 4 bases and 4 bases respectively, with 12 bases between them. CDR3 length: 15 residues. CDR3: CASSPQTTGANVLTF. The CDR3 region has the DNA TGCGCCAGCAGCCCTCAGACGACCGGGGCCAACGTCCTGACTTTC.